The source of this TCR beta chain is a study of CD8+CD57+ T cells in acquired aplastic anemia. Genomic DNA, serving as template, underwent TCR beta VDJ and CDR3 profiling. TCRdb fed the reads into MiXCR, producing one record per CDR3 protein. Of about 160,000 distinct CDR3 sequences in the sample, around half are singletons; the top ten hold 3.2%. Patients chosen for sequencing had shown CD8+CD57+ cell expansion by flow cytometry. No patient had been given any therapy when blood was sampled. The sequence came from a human donor with aplastic anemia. What was sequenced was sorted CD4+, CD8+, or CD8+CD57+ T cells (not recorded which) from PBMCs.

CDR3 protein: CAISESNLQPQHF. In DNA form, the CDR3 reads TGTGCCATCAGTGAGTCGAATCTTCAGCCCCAGCATTTT. The V and J genes are TRBV10-3 and TRBJ1-5, with D hard to call. V shed 0 bases and J shed 6 bases, with 6 bases lying between them. Germline loops: CDR1 ENHRY, CDR2 SYGVKD. The CDR3 length is 13 residues.